This T cell receptor (beta chain) comes out of a study of shared clonotypes between healthy human individuals. Study-level findings and limits: Clonotype sharing among donors was expected to depend on sequencing depth.

Produced via immunoSEQ multiplex PCR; TCRdb's table is partial and in-frame only. The profile shows 850,000 to 1,200,000 clones, roughly 75% of them singletons. This CDR3 spans 16 amino acids. The V segment lost 5 bases and the J segment 1 base; nucleotides outside the gene matches: 4. Germline V CDR1 and CDR2: LGHNA, YSLEER. On this clone: The antigen remains undetermined.

The TCR comes from a man younger than 35 in good health. The sequencing sample was made of memory CD4+ T cells sorted from blood. The subset is: CD45RA-negative fraction. The gene calls are TRBV4-3 and TRBJ2-3; 12 positions agree with TRBD2. The DNA for the CDR3 is TGCGCCAGCAGCAGACTAGCGGGAGTAGGCACAGATACGCAGTATTTT. Residues: CASSRLAGVGTDTQYF.